This TCR beta chain was identified during a study of OX40 agonist ivuxolimab in advanced cancers. Study as a whole: It was ivuxolimab, an agonistic anti-OX40 (CD134) antibody, that patients were treated with. A partial response was reached by three patients: one with hepatocellular carcinoma and two with cutaneous melanoma. Findings and limits, study-wide: At doses 0.1 to 3.0 mg/kg, CD4+ and CD8+ clones expanded. Expanded clones were, on average, more numerous in CD8+ T cells than in CD4+.

Clones were sequenced by immunoSEQ multiplex PCR, and TCRdb holds only the in-frame ones, with some missing. This sample has under 80,000 clones; about 87% occur once, and the top ten carry 3.5% to 5%. V lost 0 bases and J lost 11, with 12 bases in between. The CDR3 sequence is 13 residues long. Germline V lookup: CDR1 SGHTA, CDR2 FQGTGA. With respect to this clone: Its specificity is not known.

Material: CD4+ or CD8+ T cells sorted from blood, obtained in a trial of the OX40 agonist ivuxolimab. The rearrangement links TRBV7-3 to TRBJ2-3; D is uncertain. This clonotype originated in an adult with an advanced solid tumor such as melanoma, head and neck, liver or kidney cancer. In DNA, the CDR3 is TGTGCCAGCAGCTTAACACTCCACAAGTGGCAGTATTTT. Its protein is CASSLTLHKWQYF.